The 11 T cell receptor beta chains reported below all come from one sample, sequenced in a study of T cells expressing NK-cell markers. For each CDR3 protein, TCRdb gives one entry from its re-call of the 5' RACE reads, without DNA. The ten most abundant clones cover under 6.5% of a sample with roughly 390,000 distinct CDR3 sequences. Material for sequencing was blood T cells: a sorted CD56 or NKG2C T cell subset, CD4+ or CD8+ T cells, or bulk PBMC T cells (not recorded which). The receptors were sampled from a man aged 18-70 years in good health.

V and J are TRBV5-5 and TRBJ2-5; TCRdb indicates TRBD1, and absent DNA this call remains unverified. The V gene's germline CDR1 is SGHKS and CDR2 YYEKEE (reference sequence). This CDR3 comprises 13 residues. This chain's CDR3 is CASSAPRGETQYF.

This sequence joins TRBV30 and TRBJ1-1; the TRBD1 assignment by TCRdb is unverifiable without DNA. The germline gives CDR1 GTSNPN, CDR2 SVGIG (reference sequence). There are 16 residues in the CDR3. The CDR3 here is CAWSRTGGIKDTEAFF.

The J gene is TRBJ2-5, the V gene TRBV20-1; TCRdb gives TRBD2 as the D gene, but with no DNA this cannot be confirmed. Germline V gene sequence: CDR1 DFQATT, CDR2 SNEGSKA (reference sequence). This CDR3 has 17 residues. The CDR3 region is CSAGRLAGGVEQETQYF.

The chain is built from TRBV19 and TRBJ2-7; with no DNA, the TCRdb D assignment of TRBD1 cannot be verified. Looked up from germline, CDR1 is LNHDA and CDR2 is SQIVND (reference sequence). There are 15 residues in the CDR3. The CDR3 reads CASSPNAGQHYEQYF.

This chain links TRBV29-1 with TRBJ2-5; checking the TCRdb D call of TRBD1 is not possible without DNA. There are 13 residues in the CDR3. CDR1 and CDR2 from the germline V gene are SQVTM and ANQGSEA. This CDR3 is CSVERDRGETQYF.

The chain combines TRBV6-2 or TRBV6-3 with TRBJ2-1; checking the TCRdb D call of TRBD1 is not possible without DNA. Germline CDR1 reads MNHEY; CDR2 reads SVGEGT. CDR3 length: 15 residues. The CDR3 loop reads CASSAPGPNYNEQFF.

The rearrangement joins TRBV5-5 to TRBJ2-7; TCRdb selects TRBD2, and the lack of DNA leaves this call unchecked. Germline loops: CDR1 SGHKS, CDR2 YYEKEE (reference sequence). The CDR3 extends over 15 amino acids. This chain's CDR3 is CASSLKAGETYEQYF.

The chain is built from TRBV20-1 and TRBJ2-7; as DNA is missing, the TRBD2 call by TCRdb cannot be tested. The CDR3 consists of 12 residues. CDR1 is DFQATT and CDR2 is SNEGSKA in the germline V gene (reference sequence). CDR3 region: CSARRSGYEQYF.

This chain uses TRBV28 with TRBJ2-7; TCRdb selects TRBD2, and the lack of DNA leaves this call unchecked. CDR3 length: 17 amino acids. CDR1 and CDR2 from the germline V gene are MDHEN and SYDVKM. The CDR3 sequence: CASSLFREVRSSYEQYF.

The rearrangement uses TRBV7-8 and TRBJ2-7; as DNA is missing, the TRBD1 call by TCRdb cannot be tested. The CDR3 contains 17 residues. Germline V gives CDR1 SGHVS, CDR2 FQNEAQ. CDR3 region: CASSSMERQGLSYEQYF.

CDR3 sequence reads: CASRSGVTEINEKLFF. V is TRBV5-1 and J is TRBJ1-4. This CDR3 has 16 residues. Germline CDR1 and CDR2: SGHRS and YFSETQ.